These 27 T cell receptor beta chains originate from one sample sequenced in a study of blood T cell repertoires in COVID-19. This table comes from immunoSEQ multiplex PCR, and its TCRdb copy is limited to in-frame clones, with some not included. Of around 210,000 clones listed, around 81% were seen once; the top ten hold 5.5%. The sequenced sample was peripheral blood. The receptors come from a woman in her seventies with acute or convalescent COVID-19.

The rearrangement joins TRBV6-4 to TRBJ1-1; D call uncertain. There are 12 residues in the CDR3. Germline CDR1 reads MRHNA; CDR2 reads SNTAGT. The germline V and J ends were trimmed by 7 bases and 4 bases, with 10 bases remaining between them. The CDR3, as DNA: TGTGCCAGCAATAGGTTAGCCACTGAAGCTTTCTTT. Residues: CASNRLATEAFF.

The rearrangement joins TRBV5-1 to TRBJ2-1; 14 nucleotides line up with TRBD2. V lost 4 bases and J lost 5; bases outside the gene matches: 8. Germline V CDR1 and CDR2: SGHRS, YFSETQ. This CDR3 has 17 amino acids. The CDR3: CASSNAGTSGSHNEQFF. The DNA of the CDR3 is TGCGCCAGCAGCAACGCCGGGACTAGCGGGAGTCACAATGAGCAGTTCTTC.

V and J are TRBV2 and TRBJ2-1; 14 bases fit TRBD2. V shed 6 bases, J shed 4 bases, and the junction held 5 bases outside the gene matches. Germline V gene sequence: CDR1 SNHLY, CDR2 FYNNEI. The CDR3 sequence is 16 residues long. The CDR3 loop is CASSERLAGGYNEQFF. The CDR3 coding sequence is TGTGCCAGCAGCGAACGACTAGCGGGAGGGTACAATGAGCAGTTCTTC.

This chain connects TRBV5-4 to TRBJ2-3; unclear D gene. The CDR3 is made up of 13 amino acids. The V gene's germline CDR1 is SGHNT and CDR2 YYREEE (reference sequence). V lost 1 base to trimming and J lost 5 bases, with 8 bases between them. This CDR3 reads CASSLNRGDTQYF. In nucleotides, the CDR3 is TGTGCCAGCAGCTTGAACCGCGGAGATACGCAGTATTTT.

This clone was seen more than once but under ten times. The V gene is TRBV27, the J gene TRBJ2-1; a possible D gene is TRBD2 (5 bases). The CDR3 is 12 residues long. The germline CDR1 and CDR2 sequences are MNHEY and SMNVEV (reference sequence). V gave up 8 bases and J gave up 9 bases, with 14 bases separating them. The CDR3 reads CASAHGVGEQFF. CDR3 DNA sequence: TGTGCCAGCGCCCACGGGGTGGGTGAGCAGTTCTTC.

The chain joins TRBV27 to TRBJ1-2; 10 bases are a match to TRBD1. The V segment lost 5 bases and the J segment 6 bases; nucleotides outside the gene matches: 6. In germline, CDR1 is MNHEY, CDR2 SMNVEV (reference sequence). This CDR3 comprises 14 residues. For the CDR3, the DNA is TGTGCCAGCAGTCCCAACGACAGGGGGCATGGCTACACCTTC. This sequence encodes CASSPNDRGHGYTF.

The V and J genes are TRBV6-4 and TRBJ2-6; D may be TRBD1 (6 bases). CDR1 MRHNA and CDR2 SNTAGT come from the germline V gene. There are 18 residues in the CDR3. Deletions cut 6 bases from V and 1 base from J, with 19 bases between. This CDR3 reads CASSKQGSGVSGANVLTF. CDR3 DNA sequence: TGTGCCAGCAGCAAACAGGGATCTGGGGTTTCTGGGGCCAACGTCCTGACTTTC.

V gene TRBV29-1 combines with J gene TRBJ1-3, with D hard to call. Trimming removed 6 bases from V and 3 bases from J, with 6 bases in between. Germline V gene data show CDR1 as SQVTM and CDR2 as ANQGSEA. CDR3 length: 11 amino acids. CDR3 coding DNA: TGCAGCGTCCTCTTTGGAAACACCATATATTTT. Translated, it gives CSVLFGNTIYF. The whole variable domain, filled in from reference TRBV29-1 and TRBJ1-3, reads SAVISQKPSRDICQRGTSLTIQCQVDSQVTMMFWYRQQPGQSLTLIATANQGSEATYESGFVIDKFPISRPNLTFSTLTVSNMSPEDSSIYLCSVLFGNTIYFGEGSWLTVV.

The chain combines TRBV12-3 or TRBV12-4 with TRBJ1-5; D is undetermined. CDR3 length: 13 amino acids. Trimming took 5 bases from V and 6 from J, leaving 11 bases between them. CDR3 coding DNA: TGTGCCAGCAGTCTCGCCTCGAGTCAGCCCCAGCATTTT. Amino acid sequence: CASSLASSQPQHF.

This chain links TRBV5-4 with TRBJ1-4; the match to TRBD1 covers 8 bases. Unmatched junction bases numbered 13, after V lost 1 base and J lost 8 bases. There are 17 residues in the CDR3. The germline V gene encodes CDR1 SGHNT and CDR2 YYREEE (reference sequence). The CDR3 protein is CASSLLGQGAREEKLFF. CDR3 nucleotide sequence: TGTGCCAGCAGCTTGCTAGGACAGGGAGCACGAGAAGAAAAACTGTTTTTT.

This clone showed up just a few times. The genes are TRBV18 and TRBJ2-1, with 9 bases matching TRBD2. V was clipped by 4 bases and J by 5 bases; unmatched bases: 12. The CDR3 totals 17 residues. Germline lookup yields CDR1 KGHSH and CDR2 LQKENI. This chain's CDR3 is CASSLSMPAGGNNEQFF. The CDR3 bases are TGTGCCAGCTCACTGAGTATGCCAGCGGGAGGAAACAATGAGCAGTTCTTC. Looking up the rest from reference TRBV18 and TRBJ2-1 gives the full variable domain: NAGVMQNPRHLVRRRGQEARLRCSPMKGHSHVYWYRQLPEEGLKFMVYLQKENIIDESGMPKERFSAEFPKEGPSILRIQQVVRGDSAAYFCASSLSMPAGGNNEQFFGPGTRLTVL.

This sequence joins TRBV9 and TRBJ2-1, with TRBD2 as a possible D gene (6 bases). This CDR3 region has 16 residues. V dropped 0 bases and J dropped 0 bases, with 10 bases sitting between them. Germline V gene data show CDR1 as SGDLS and CDR2 as YYNGEE. In DNA form, the CDR3 reads TGTGCCAGCAGCGTAGCTACCGGGAGCTCCTACAATGAGCAGTTCTTC. The encoded protein is CASSVATGSSYNEQFF.

This chain links TRBV3-1 (or the pseudogene TRBV3-2) with TRBJ2-7; 11 positions match TRBD2. Trimming at V came to 4 bases and at J to 7 bases, leaving 9 bases not matched to a gene. There are 15 residues in the CDR3. Germline CDR1 and CDR2: LGHDT and YNNKEL (reference sequence). CDR3 region: CASSRSGRALGEQYF. The CDR3 nucleotides read TGTGCCAGCAGCCGTAGCGGGAGGGCCCTCGGGGAGCAGTACTTC.

The chain recombines TRBV3-1 (or the pseudogene TRBV3-2) with TRBJ1-3, with 7 bases fitting TRBD1. Germline CDR1 LGHDT, CDR2 YNNKEL (reference sequence). V gave up 4 bases and J gave up 4 bases; unmatched junction bases: 4. CDR3 length: 14 amino acids. The CDR3 loop is CASSLDREGNTIYF. The CDR3 bases are TGTGCCAGCAGCCTAGACAGGGAAGGAAACACCATATATTTT.

The V call is TRBV6-6, the J call TRBJ1-1; D uncertain. The CDR3 is made up of 13 amino acids. CDR1 and CDR2 (germline): MNHNY, SVGAGI (reference sequence). V gave up 2 bases and J gave up 4 bases, with 8 bases separating them. The CDR3 is CASSYPGFTEAFF. The CDR3 DNA sequence: TGTGCCAGCAGTTACCCCGGGTTCACTGAAGCTTTCTTT.

This clone was seen a few times. The chain couples TRBV7-2 to TRBJ2-7; 9 nucleotides match TRBD1. V shed 5 bases and J 0 bases; nucleotides not matched to a gene: 8. The CDR3 sequence is 16 residues long. CDR1 SGHTA and CDR2 FQGNSA come from the germline V gene. The CDR3 sequence: CASSPGTGPPSYEQYF. In nucleotides, the CDR3 is TGTGCCAGCAGCCCGGGGACAGGGCCCCCCTCCTACGAGCAGTACTTC.

This sequence joins TRBV11-2 and TRBJ2-5, with TRBD2 matching over 11 bases. The CDR3 is 17 amino acids. Germline trimming cut 5 bases from V and 7 bases from J; bases unmatched to any gene: 15. Germline V CDR1 and CDR2: SGHAT, FQNNGV. CDR3 coding DNA: TGTGCCAGCAGCACACCCGGGCTAGCGGGAGGCTCGGGGACCCAGTACTTC. Translation: CASSTPGLAGGSGTQYF.

This chain connects TRBV28 to TRBJ2-2; unclear D gene. The CDR3 is 15 residues long. The V gene lost 6 bases and the J gene lost 0 bases, with 11 bases spanning the gap. Looked up from germline, CDR1 is MDHEN and CDR2 is SYDVKM. CDR3 protein: CASRPPPANTGELFF. In nucleotides, the CDR3 is TGTGCCAGCAGACCTCCCCCGGCGAACACCGGGGAGCTGTTTTTT.

The CDR3 DNA is TGCGCCAGCAGCCTAAGACTAGCGGGGACAGATACGCAGTATTTT. It specifies CASSLRLAGTDTQYF. The chain couples TRBV5-1 to TRBJ2-3; 11 bases line up with TRBD2. This CDR3 spans 15 amino acids. J lost 3 bases, V lost 4 bases, and 4 bases had no gene match. Germline assignment: CDR1 SGHRS and CDR2 YFSETQ.

A few counts support this clone. V is TRBV5-1 and J is TRBJ2-1, with 7 bases that match TRBD2. The germline gives CDR1 SGHRS, CDR2 YFSETQ. V was clipped by 4 bases and J by 7 bases; unmatched bases: 8. The CDR3 consists of 14 residues. DNA for the CDR3: TGCGCCAGCAGCCCCCGTGAGGGAGGGAATGAGCAGTTCTTC. Amino acid sequence: CASSPREGGNEQFF.

The V and J genes are TRBV5-1 and TRBJ1-2; 8 bases line up with TRBD1. The junction had 10 bases not matched to a gene; V was cut back by 5 bases and J by 7 bases. CDR1 and CDR2 (germline): SGHRS, YFSETQ. The CDR3 has 14 amino acids. CDR3 DNA sequence: TGCGCCAGCAGGCCGATTACAGGACAGGGTGGCTACACCTTC. Translated: CASRPITGQGGYTF.

The rearrangement joins TRBV14 to TRBJ2-1, with TRBD2 matching over 8 bases. The germline V gene encodes CDR1 SGHDN and CDR2 FVKESK. The CDR3 has 18 amino acids. Losses at the gene ends were 4 bases for V and 5 bases for J; bases not matched to a gene: 16. The CDR3 protein is CASSLLQGGAGVHNEQFF. The CDR3 region has the DNA TGTGCCAGCAGCCTCCTTCAAGGAGGAGCGGGAGTCCACAATGAGCAGTTCTTC.

This rearrangement joins TRBV28 to TRBJ1-1; D unclear. V gave up 0 bases and J gave up 8 bases, with 7 bases separating them. Germline V gene lookup returns CDR1 MDHEN and CDR2 SYDVKM. This CDR3 is 12 amino acids long. CDR3 DNA sequence: TGTGCCAGCAGTTTATGGGCCAGGGAAGCTTTCTTT. As protein: CASSLWAREAFF.

The V gene is TRBV19, the J gene TRBJ2-2, with D maybe TRBD1 (7 bases). Germline V gene sequence: CDR1 LNHDA, CDR2 SQIVND (reference sequence). CDR3 length: 15 amino acids. The ends were cut back, 3 bases at V and 4 bases at J, with 12 bases in the middle. CDR3 sequence: CASSMQGDSTGELFF. The CDR3 bases are TGTGCCAGTAGTATGCAGGGGGACTCCACCGGGGAGCTGTTTTTT.

The chain uses TRBV10-3 and TRBJ2-3, with 10 bases identical to TRBD2. CDR3 length: 15 amino acids. CDR1 is ENHRY and CDR2 is SYGVKD in the germline V gene. The V segment lost 5 bases and the J segment 0 bases; nucleotides outside the gene matches: 2. The CDR3 loop reads CAISPLAGSTDTQYF. CDR3 DNA sequence: TGTGCCATCAGTCCACTAGCGGGGAGCACAGATACGCAGTATTTT.

This clone was seen only a few times. The chain employs TRBV7-8 and TRBJ2-7, with a weak D call TRBD1 (5 bases). CDR3 size: 14 residues. Germline values: CDR1 SGHVS, CDR2 FQNEAQ. V was shortened by 0 bases and J by 3 bases, with 9 bases between the two germline ends. CDR3: CASSLAPGRYEQYF. CDR3 in DNA: TGTGCCAGCAGCTTAGCGCCAGGGCGCTACGAGCAGTACTTC.

This sequence joins TRBV18 and TRBJ1-1; 7 bases line up with TRBD1. Looked up from germline, CDR1 is KGHSH and CDR2 is LQKENI. The V segment lost 2 bases and the J segment 3 bases; nucleotides outside the gene matches: 9. The CDR3 has 16 residues. CDR3 nucleotide sequence: TGTGCCAGCTCACCATATAGGGGCAGGGGGGACACTGAAGCTTTCTTT. Translation: CASSPYRGRGDTEAFF.